The next 27 T cell receptor beta chains were all read from a single sample in a study of blood T cell repertoires in COVID-19. This table comes from immunoSEQ multiplex PCR, and its TCRdb copy is limited to in-frame clones, with some not included. This table has tens of thousands of clones, about 87% appearing once. Material: peripheral blood. The source is an elderly man with acute or convalescent COVID-19.

In DNA, the CDR3 is TGTGCCAGCAGCCAGACGGGGCAAGAGACCCAGTACTTC. It codes for CASSQTGQETQYF. The J gene is TRBJ2-5, the V gene TRBV7-3; a possible D gene is TRBD2 (5 bases). V was cut by 5 bases and J by 2 bases, with 9 bases left in between. The CDR3 is 13 residues long. Germline V CDR1 and CDR2: SGHTA, FQGTGA.

The chain joins TRBV18 to TRBJ1-6; no definite D call. Trimming took 3 bases from V and 7 from J, leaving 10 bases between them. Germline-derived CDR1 and CDR2 are KGHSH and LQKENI. This CDR3 is built from 14 residues. The CDR3 protein is CASSPSGWNSPLHF. In DNA, the CDR3 is TGTGCCAGCTCACCGTCGGGTTGGAATTCACCCCTCCACTTT. The variable domain in full, with the rest retrieved from reference TRBV18 and TRBJ1-6, is NAGVMQNPRHLVRRRGQEARLRCSPMKGHSHVYWYRQLPEEGLKFMVYLQKENIIDESGMPKERFSAEFPKEGPSILRIQQVVRGDSAAYFCASSPSGWNSPLHFGNGTRLTVT.

The V call is TRBV7-6, the J call TRBJ2-1; 7 nucleotides agree with TRBD2. CDR3 size: 17 residues. CDR1 and CDR2 (germline): SGHVS, FNYEAQ. V shed 2 bases and J 6 bases; nucleotides not matched to a gene: 13. CDR3 residues: CASSLWASGEISNEQFF. The CDR3 nucleotides read TGTGCCAGCAGCTTATGGGCTAGCGGTGAAATTAGCAATGAGCAGTTCTTC.

The chain employs TRBV5-1 and TRBJ2-3; 8 bases align to TRBD2. There are 16 residues in the CDR3. Germline trimming cut 1 base from V and 1 base from J; bases unmatched to any gene: 5. Germline CDR1 reads SGHRS; CDR2 reads YFSETQ. CDR3 bases: TGCGCCAGCAGCTTGCTTTCGGGGGGGCGCACAGATACGCAGTATTTT. It is translated as CASSLLSGGRTDTQYF.

There are a few counts of this clone. The CDR3 region is CASSDEARSYNSPLHF. The DNA of the CDR3 is TGTGCCAGCAGTGATGAGGCCCGCTCCTATAATTCACCCCTCCACTTT. The chain is built from TRBV2 and TRBJ1-6; D remains ambiguous. CDR1 SNHLY and CDR2 FYNNEI come from the germline V gene. The CDR3 contains 16 residues. V was pared by 3 bases and J by 0 bases, with 9 bases between.

The chain recombines TRBV3-1 (or the pseudogene TRBV3-2) with TRBJ1-2; perhaps TRBD1 as D (5 bases). This CDR3 spans 11 amino acids. V gave up 4 bases and J gave up 6 bases, with 6 bases separating them. From germline, CDR1 is LGHDT and CDR2 YNNKEL (reference sequence). In nucleotides, the CDR3 is TGTGCCAGCAGCCTCAGGGATGGCTACACCTTC. Residues: CASSLRDGYTF.

The CDR3 here is CASSLRDTYFLANYGYTF. CDR3 coding DNA: TGTGCCAGCAGTTTAAGGGACACCTATTTTTTAGCTAACTATGGCTACACCTTC. The rearrangement links TRBV28 to TRBJ1-2; D is perhaps TRBD1 (6 bases). The V end was cut by 2 bases, the J end by 0 bases, with 19 bases between. In germline, CDR1 is MDHEN, CDR2 SYDVKM. The CDR3 runs to 18 residues.

V is TRBV10-1 and J is TRBJ2-7, with TRBD1 identical over 7 bases. The V and J ends lost 4 bases and 2 bases, in that order; junction bases with no gene match: 11. There are 16 residues in the CDR3. The germline V gene encodes CDR1 WNHNN and CDR2 SYGVQD (reference sequence). CDR3 residues: CASSARTGLSAYEQYF. Written as DNA, the CDR3 is TGCGCCAGCAGTGCTAGGACAGGCCTAAGTGCCTACGAGCAGTACTTC.

The chain is built from TRBV7-8 and TRBJ2-1, with a possible D match to TRBD2 (6 bases). CDR3 length equals 14 residues. V lost 1 base and J lost 5, with 9 bases in between. CDR1 is SGHVS, CDR2 FQNEAQ, per germline. The CDR3 DNA reads as TGTGCCAGCAGCTTAGGCGGGGCCCACAATGAGCAGTTCTTC. Its protein is CASSLGGAHNEQFF.

The chain joins TRBV18 to TRBJ2-2, with 9 positions matching TRBD1. The germline gives CDR1 KGHSH, CDR2 LQKENI. There are 18 residues in the CDR3. V trimming: 3 bases; J trimming: 5 bases; junction bases outside the gene matches: 13. CDR3 in amino acids: CASSPKIPGQGRTGELFF. The CDR3 region has the DNA TGTGCCAGCTCACCGAAGATCCCGGGACAGGGACGTACCGGGGAGCTGTTTTTT.

V usage is TRBV5-1 and J usage is TRBJ2-2, with D possibly TRBD1 on 6 matching bases. Germline V gives CDR1 SGHRS, CDR2 YFSETQ. V lost 0 bases to trimming and J lost 1 base, with 16 bases between them. There are 18 residues in the CDR3. The CDR3 DNA is TGCGCCAGCAGCTTGGCGAGCCAGGGGTTTGTGAACACCGGGGAGCTGTTTTTT. Translating gives CASSLASQGFVNTGELFF.

The V gene is TRBV13, the J gene TRBJ1-4, with TRBD1 identical over 7 bases. With V trimmed by 5 bases and J by 4 bases, 16 bases remained unmatched. This CDR3 has 18 residues. CDR1 and CDR2 (germline): PRHDT, FYEKMQ (reference sequence). CDR3 coding DNA: TGTGCCAGCAGCAACAGGGGAGGAAGGACTGTTAGTAATGAAAAACTGTTTTTT. Residues: CASSNRGGRTVSNEKLFF.

The V call is TRBV18, the J call TRBJ2-2; 7 bases agree with TRBD1. V lost 5 bases, J lost 4 bases, and 19 bases stayed unmatched. This CDR3 has 19 residues. Germline V gene sequence: CDR1 KGHSH, CDR2 LQKENI. The CDR3 DNA is TGTGCCAGCTCATCGGGACAGAGGCTTGTTGGTTCGCTCACCGGGGAGCTGTTTTTT. Translation: CASSSGQRLVGSLTGELFF.

The chain uses TRBV5-1 and TRBJ2-1, with TRBD2 matching over 9 bases. CDR3 length: 16 amino acids. Trimming at V came to 1 base and at J to 10 bases, leaving 12 bases not matched to a gene. The germline gives CDR1 SGHRS, CDR2 YFSETQ. The CDR3 bases are TGCGCCAGCAGCTTGAATGCGCTAGCGGGGCCCGGGGAGCAGTTCTTC. This sequence encodes CASSLNALAGPGEQFF.

The chain combines TRBV11-2 with TRBJ2-1; D may be TRBD1 (5 bases). Germline V gene lookup returns CDR1 SGHAT and CDR2 FQNNGV. With 0 bases removed from V and 7 bases from J, the gap between germline ends came to 13 bases. CDR3 length: 15 residues. This chain's CDR3 is CASSLDPVRGNEQFF. The DNA of the CDR3 is TGTGCCAGCAGCTTAGATCCGGTTAGGGGTAATGAGCAGTTCTTC.

The chain employs TRBV15 and TRBJ1-2; 11 positions agree with TRBD1. The CDR3 consists of 16 residues. Germline V lookup: CDR1 LNHNV, CDR2 YYDKDF (reference sequence). V dropped 0 bases and J dropped 3; count of bases not matched to a gene: 3. In DNA form, the CDR3 reads TGTGCCACCAGCAGAGAAGGGACAGGGGGGGACTATGGCTACACCTTC. Encoded protein: CATSREGTGGDYGYTF.

CDR3 sequence: CASSVGGDLYEQYF. For the CDR3, the DNA is TGTGCCAGCAGTGTTGGAGGGGACCTCTACGAGCAGTACTTC. The V gene is TRBV28, the J gene TRBJ2-7; TRBD2 is a possible D gene (6 bases). CDR3 size: 14 residues. Germline V gene sequence: CDR1 MDHEN, CDR2 SYDVKM. The V end was cut by 5 bases, the J end by 3 bases, with 14 bases between.

This rearrangement joins TRBV19 to TRBJ1-1, with 10 bases aligning to TRBD1. Germline lookup yields CDR1 LNHDA and CDR2 SQIVND (reference sequence). The CDR3 is made up of 13 amino acids. The J segment lost 8 bases and the V segment lost 6 bases, leaving 6 bases of the junction unmatched. This chain's CDR3 is CASRRDRGAEAFF. The DNA for the CDR3 is TGTGCCAGTAGGAGGGACAGGGGCGCAGAAGCTTTCTTT.

CDR3 sequence (DNA): TGTGCCAGCAGCCTGACAGGGACGGGTGCATACACCTTC. Amino acid sequence: CASSLTGTGAYTF. The J gene is TRBJ1-2, the V gene TRBV6-2 or TRBV6-3, with 7 bases fitting TRBD1. CDR3 length: 13 residues. Trimming at V came to 6 bases and at J to 11 bases, leaving 12 bases not matched to a gene. CDR1 is MNHEY, CDR2 SVGEGT, per germline.

The chain uses TRBV6-1 and TRBJ1-6; 9 nucleotides agree with TRBD1. This CDR3 is built from 15 residues. V was clipped by 3 bases and J by 15 bases; unmatched bases: 12. CDR1 MNHNS and CDR2 SASEGT come from the germline V gene. For the CDR3, the DNA is TGTGCCAGCAGTGATCTGAACAGGGGGCTCTCTAGCCTCCACTTT. This codes for CASSDLNRGLSSLHF.

This clone was detected a few times. The chain has TRBV2 and TRBJ1-5; TRBD1 is a possible D gene (6 bases). Germline V gives CDR1 SNHLY, CDR2 FYNNEI. V lost 2 bases and J 7 bases, leaving 15 bases between the germline ends. CDR3 length: 15 amino acids. The CDR3: CASSERTARGQPQHF. The DNA of the CDR3 is TGTGCCAGCAGTGAAAGGACAGCCCGTGGGCAGCCCCAGCATTTT.

This rearrangement joins TRBV7-6 to TRBJ2-6; D unresolved. Germline CDR1 and CDR2: SGHVS and FNYEAQ. The CDR3 spans 17 residues. Trimming removed 11 bases from V and 0 bases from J, with 20 bases in between. The CDR3 nucleotides are TGTGCCCCTGTTACAGTCTACGTCGCCTCTGGGGCCAACGTCCTGACTTTC. This sequence encodes CAPVTVYVASGANVLTF.

CDR3 bases: TGTGCCAGCAGCTCCCTAACGGGTATCGCTGAAGCTTTCTTT. Its translation: CASSSLTGIAEAFF. The chain uses TRBV5-5 and TRBJ1-1; D ambiguous. The germline CDR1 and CDR2 sequences are SGHKS and YYEKEE (reference sequence). The CDR3 contains 14 residues. Between the trimmed V and J ends, which lost 3 bases and 6 bases, there was a span of 15 bases.

This chain connects TRBV27 to TRBJ1-3, with TRBD1 as a possible D gene (5 bases). The germline CDR1 and CDR2 sequences are MNHEY and SMNVEV (reference sequence). This CDR3 is built from 15 residues. Deletions cut 2 bases from V and 3 bases from J, with 11 bases between. In nucleotides, the CDR3 is TGTGCCAGCAGTTTAAAAGGGGTTGGTGGAAACACCATATATTTT. This codes for CASSLKGVGGNTIYF.

The J gene is TRBJ2-7, the V gene TRBV5-1, with 9 bases fitting TRBD1. The CDR3 runs to 15 residues. Per germline, CDR1 SGHRS and CDR2 YFSETQ. V gave up 4 bases and J gave up 1 base; unmatched junction bases: 6. CDR3 sequence (DNA): TGCGCCAGCAGCCCCAGACAGGGGGGATCCTACGAGCAGTACTTC. Residues: CASSPRQGGSYEQYF.

This clone occurred once. The rearrangement uses TRBV6-5 and TRBJ1-1; no reliable D call. The ends were cut back, 4 bases at V and 5 bases at J, with 11 bases in the middle. The germline gives CDR1 MNHEY, CDR2 SVGAGI. The CDR3 is 13 residues long. CDR3 DNA: TGTGCCAGCAGTTCCGTTACAACAACTGAAGCTTTCTTT. Translation: CASSSVTTTEAFF.

The sample holds one count of this clone. This chain joins TRBV11-2 and TRBJ2-6; D gene uncertain. The V gene's germline CDR1 is SGHAT and CDR2 FQNNGV. Between the trimmed V and J ends, which lost 6 bases and 1 base, there was a span of 7 bases. The length of the CDR3 is 14 residues. CDR3 protein: CASRSLSGANVLTF. The CDR3 DNA sequence: TGTGCCAGCAGGTCTTTATCTGGGGCCAACGTCCTGACTTTC.